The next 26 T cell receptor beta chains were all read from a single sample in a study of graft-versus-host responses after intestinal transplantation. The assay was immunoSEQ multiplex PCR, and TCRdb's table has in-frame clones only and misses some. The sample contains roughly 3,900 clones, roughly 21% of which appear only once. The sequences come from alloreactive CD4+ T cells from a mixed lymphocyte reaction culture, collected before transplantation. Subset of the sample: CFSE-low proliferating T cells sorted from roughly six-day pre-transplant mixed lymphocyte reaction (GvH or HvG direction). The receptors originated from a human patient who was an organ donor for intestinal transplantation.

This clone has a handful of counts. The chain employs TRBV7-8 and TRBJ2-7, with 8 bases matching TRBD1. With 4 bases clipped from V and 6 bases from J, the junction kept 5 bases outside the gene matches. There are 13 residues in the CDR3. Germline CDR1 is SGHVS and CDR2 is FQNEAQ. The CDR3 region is CASSSQTGVEQYV. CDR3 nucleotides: TGTGCCAGCAGCTCCCAGACAGGGGTCGAGCAGTACGTC.

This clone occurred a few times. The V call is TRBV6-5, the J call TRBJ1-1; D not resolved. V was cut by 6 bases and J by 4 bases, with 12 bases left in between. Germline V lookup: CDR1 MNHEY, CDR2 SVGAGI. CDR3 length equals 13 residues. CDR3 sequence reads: CASRSPVRTEAFF. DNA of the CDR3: TGTGCCAGCAGGTCGCCTGTGCGCACTGAAGCTTTCTTT.

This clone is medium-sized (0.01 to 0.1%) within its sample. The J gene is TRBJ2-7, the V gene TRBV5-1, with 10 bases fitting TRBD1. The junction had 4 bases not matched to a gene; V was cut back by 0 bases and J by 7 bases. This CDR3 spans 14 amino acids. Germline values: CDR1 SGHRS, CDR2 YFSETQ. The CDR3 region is CASSLGQGASEQYV. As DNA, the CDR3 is TGCGCCAGCAGCTTGGGACAGGGGGCGAGTGAGCAGTACGTC.

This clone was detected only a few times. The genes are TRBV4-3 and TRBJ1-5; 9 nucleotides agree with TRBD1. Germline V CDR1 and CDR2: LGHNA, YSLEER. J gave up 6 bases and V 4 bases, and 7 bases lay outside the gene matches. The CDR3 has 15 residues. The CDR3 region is CASSRTTGGSQPQHF. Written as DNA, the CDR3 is TGCGCCAGCAGCCGGACGACAGGGGGAAGTCAGCCCCAGCATTTT.

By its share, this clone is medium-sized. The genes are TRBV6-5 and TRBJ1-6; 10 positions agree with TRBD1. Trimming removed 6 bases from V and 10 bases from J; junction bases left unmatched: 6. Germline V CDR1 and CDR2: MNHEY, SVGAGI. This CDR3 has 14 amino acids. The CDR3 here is CASRFGTGVSPLHF. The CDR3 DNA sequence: TGTGCCAGCAGATTCGGGACAGGGGTGTCACCCCTCCACTTT.

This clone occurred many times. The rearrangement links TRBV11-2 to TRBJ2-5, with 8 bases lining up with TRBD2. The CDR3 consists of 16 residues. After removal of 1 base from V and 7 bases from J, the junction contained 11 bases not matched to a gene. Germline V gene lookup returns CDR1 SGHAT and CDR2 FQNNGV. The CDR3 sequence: CASSLGLRGGLGTQYF. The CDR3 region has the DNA TGTGCCAGCAGCTTAGGTCTCCGGGGGGGCCTTGGGACCCAGTACTTC.

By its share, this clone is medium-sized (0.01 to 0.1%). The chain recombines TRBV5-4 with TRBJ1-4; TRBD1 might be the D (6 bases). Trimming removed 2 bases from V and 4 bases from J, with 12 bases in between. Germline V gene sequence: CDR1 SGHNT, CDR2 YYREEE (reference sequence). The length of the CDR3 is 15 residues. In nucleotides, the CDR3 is TGTGCCAGCAGCTTTCTGGGCAGGGGTAATGAAAAACTGTTTTTT. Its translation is CASSFLGRGNEKLFF. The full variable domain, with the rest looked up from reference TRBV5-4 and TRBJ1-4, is ETGVTQSPTHLIKTRGQQVTLRCSSQSGHNTVSWYQQALGQGPQFIFQYYREEENGRGNFPPRFSGLQFPNYSSELNVNALELDDSALYLCASSFLGRGNEKLFFGSGTQLSVL.

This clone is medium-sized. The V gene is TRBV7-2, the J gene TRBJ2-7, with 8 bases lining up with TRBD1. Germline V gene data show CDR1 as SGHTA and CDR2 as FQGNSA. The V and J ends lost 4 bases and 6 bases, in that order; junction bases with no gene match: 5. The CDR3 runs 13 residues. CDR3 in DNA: TGTGCCAGCAGCTCCCAGACAGGGGTCGAGCAGTACGTC. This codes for CASSSQTGVEQYV.

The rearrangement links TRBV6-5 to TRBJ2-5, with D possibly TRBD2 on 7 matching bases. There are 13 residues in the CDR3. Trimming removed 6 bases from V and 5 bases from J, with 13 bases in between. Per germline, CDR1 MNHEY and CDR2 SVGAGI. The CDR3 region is CASRPQGGETQYF. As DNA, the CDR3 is TGTGCCAGCAGGCCACAGGGAGGGGAGACCCAGTACTTC.

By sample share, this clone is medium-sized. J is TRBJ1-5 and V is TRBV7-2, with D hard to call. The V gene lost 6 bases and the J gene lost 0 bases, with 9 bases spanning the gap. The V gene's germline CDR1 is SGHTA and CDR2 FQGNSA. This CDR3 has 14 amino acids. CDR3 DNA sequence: TGTGCCAGCAGTTTTGCGGGTAGCAATCAGCCCCAGCATTTT. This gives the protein CASSFAGSNQPQHF. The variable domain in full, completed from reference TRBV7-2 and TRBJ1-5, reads GAGVSQSPSNKVTEKGKDVELRCDPISGHTALYWYRQSLGQGLEFLIYFQGNSAPDKSGLPSDRFSAERTGGSVSTLTIQRTQQEDSAVYLCASSFAGSNQPQHFGDGTRLSIL.

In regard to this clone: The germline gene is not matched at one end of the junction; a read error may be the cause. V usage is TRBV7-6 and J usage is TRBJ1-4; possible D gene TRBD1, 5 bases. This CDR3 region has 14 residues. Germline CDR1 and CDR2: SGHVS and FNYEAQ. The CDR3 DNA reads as TGTGCTAGCAGCCCCGGGGGGAATAATGAAAAACTGTTTTTT. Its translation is CASSPGGNNEKLFF.

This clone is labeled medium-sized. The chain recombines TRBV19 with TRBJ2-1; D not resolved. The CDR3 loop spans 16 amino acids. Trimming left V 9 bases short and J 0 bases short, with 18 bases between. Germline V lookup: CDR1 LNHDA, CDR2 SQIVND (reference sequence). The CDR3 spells CASRPAGRSSYNEQFF. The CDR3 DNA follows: TGTGCCAGCCGTCCCGCCGGAAGGAGCTCCTACAATGAGCAGTTCTTC.

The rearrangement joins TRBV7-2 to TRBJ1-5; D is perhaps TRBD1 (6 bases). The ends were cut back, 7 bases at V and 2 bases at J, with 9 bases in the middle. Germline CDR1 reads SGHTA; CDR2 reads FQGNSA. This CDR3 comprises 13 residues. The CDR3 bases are TGTGCCAGCACGGGGGGCGGCAATCAGCCCCAGCATTTT. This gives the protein CASTGGGNQPQHF. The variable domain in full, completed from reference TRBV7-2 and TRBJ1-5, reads GAGVSQSPSNKVTEKGKDVELRCDPISGHTALYWYRQSLGQGLEFLIYFQGNSAPDKSGLPSDRFSAERTGGSVSTLTIQRTQQEDSAVYLCASTGGGNQPQHFGDGTRLSIL.

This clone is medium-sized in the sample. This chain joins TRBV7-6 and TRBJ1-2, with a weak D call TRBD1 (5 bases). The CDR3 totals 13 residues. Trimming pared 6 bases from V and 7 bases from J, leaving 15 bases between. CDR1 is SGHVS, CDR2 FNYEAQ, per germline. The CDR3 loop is CASSPGGTGGYTF. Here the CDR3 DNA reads TGTGCCAGCAGTCCAGGCGGAACAGGTGGCTACACCTTC.

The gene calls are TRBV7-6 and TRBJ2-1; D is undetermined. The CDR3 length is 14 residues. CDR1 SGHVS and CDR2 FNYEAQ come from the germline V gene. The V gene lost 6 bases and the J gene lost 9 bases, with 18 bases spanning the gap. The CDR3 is CASRPSAEPGEQFF. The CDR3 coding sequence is TGTGCCAGCAGACCCTCTGCGGAACCGGGTGAGCAGTTCTTC.

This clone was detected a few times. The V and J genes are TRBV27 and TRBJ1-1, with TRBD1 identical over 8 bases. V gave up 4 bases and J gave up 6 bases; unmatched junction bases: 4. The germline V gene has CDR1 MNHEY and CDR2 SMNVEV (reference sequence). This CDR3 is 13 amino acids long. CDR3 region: CASSYATGAEAFF. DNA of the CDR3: TGTGCCAGCAGTTACGCGACAGGGGCTGAAGCTTTCTTT.

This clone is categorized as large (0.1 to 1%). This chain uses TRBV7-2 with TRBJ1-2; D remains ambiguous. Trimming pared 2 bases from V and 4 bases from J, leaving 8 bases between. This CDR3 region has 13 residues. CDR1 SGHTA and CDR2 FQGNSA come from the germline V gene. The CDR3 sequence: CASSLLVIYGYTF. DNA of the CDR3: TGTGCCAGCAGCTTATTAGTGATCTATGGCTACACCTTC.

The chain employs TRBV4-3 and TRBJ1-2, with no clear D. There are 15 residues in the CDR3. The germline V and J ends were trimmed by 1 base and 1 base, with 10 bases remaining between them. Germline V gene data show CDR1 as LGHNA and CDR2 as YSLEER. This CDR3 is CASSQGTALNYGYTF. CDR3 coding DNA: TGCGCCAGCAGCCAAGGAACAGCTCTTAACTATGGCTACACCTTC.

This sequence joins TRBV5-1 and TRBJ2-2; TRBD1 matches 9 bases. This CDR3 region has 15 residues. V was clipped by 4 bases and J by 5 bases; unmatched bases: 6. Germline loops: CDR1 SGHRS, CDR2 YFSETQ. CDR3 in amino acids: CASSEGTGSTGELFF. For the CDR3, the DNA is TGCGCCAGCAGCGAAGGGACAGGGAGTACCGGGGAGCTGTTTTTT.

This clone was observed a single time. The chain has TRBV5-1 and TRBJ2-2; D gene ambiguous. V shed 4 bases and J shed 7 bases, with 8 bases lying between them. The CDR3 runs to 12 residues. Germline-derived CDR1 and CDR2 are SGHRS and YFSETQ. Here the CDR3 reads CASSEPHGELFF. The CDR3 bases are TGCGCCAGCAGCGAGCCCCACGGGGAGCTGTTTTTT.

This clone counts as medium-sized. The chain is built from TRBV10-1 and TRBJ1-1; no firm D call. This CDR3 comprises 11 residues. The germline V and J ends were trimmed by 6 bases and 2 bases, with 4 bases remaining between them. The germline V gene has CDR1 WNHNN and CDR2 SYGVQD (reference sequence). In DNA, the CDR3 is TGCGCCAGCAGACTAAACACTGAAGCTTTCTTT. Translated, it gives CASRLNTEAFF.

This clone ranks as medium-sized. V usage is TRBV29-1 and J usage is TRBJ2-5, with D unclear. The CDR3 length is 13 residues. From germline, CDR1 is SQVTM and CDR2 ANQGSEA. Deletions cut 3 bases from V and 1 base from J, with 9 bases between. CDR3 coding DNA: TGCAGCGTTGATCTGGGCCTCCAAGAGACCCAGTACTTC. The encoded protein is CSVDLGLQETQYF.

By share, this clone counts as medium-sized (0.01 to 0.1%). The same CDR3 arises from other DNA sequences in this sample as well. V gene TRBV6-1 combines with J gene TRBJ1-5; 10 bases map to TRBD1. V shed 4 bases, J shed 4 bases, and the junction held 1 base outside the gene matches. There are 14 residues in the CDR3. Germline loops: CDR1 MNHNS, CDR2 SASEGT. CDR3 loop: CASSGQGANQPQHF. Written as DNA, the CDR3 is TGTGCCAGCAGTGGACAGGGGGCTAATCAGCCCCAGCATTTT.

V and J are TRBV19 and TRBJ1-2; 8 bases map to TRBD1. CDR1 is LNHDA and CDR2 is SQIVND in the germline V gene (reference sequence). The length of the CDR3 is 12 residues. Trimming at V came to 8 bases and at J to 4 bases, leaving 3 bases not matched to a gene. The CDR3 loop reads CASGQGSYGYTF. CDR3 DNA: TGTGCCAGTGGACAGGGCTCCTATGGCTACACCTTC. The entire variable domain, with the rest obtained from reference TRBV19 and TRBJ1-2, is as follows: DGGITQSPKYLFRKEGQNVTLSCEQNLNHDAMYWYRQDPGQGLRLIYYSQIVNDFQKGDIAEGYSVSREKKESFPLTVTSAQKNPTAFYLCASGQGSYGYTFGSGTRLTVV.

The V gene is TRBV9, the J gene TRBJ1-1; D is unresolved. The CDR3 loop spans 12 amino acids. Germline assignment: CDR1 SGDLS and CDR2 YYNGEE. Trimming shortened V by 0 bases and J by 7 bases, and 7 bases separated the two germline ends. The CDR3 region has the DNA TGTGCCAGCAGCGTAGAATCAGTTGAAGCTTTCTTT. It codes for CASSVESVEAFF.

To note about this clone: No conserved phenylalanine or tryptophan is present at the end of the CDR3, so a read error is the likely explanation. CDR3 nucleotides: TGTGCCAGCAGTCCCACAGGTAGGATTGGCACAGGTACGCAGTATCTT. Translation gives CASSPTGRIGTGTQYL. This chain links TRBV25-1 with TRBJ2-3; D is possibly TRBD1 (5 bases). This CDR3 spans 16 amino acids. Germline V CDR1 and CDR2: MGHDK, SYGVNS.